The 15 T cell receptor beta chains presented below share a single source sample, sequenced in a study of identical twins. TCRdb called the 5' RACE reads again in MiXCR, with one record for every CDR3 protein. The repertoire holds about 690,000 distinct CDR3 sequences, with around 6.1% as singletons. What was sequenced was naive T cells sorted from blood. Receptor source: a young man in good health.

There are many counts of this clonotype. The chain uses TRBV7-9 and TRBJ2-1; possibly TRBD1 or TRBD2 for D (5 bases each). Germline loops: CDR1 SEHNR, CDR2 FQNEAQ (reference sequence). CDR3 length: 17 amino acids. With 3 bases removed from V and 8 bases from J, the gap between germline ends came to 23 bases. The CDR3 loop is CASSLIGTHSSLDEQFF. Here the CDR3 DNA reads TGTGCCAGCAGCTTGATCGGGACCCACTCATCCCTCGATGAGCAGTTCTTC.

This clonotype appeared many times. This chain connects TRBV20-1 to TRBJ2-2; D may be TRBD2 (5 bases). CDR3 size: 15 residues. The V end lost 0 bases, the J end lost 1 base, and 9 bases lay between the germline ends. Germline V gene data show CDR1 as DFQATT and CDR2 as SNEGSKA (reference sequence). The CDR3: CSAREPAGNTGELFF. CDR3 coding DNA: TGCAGTGCTAGAGAACCCGCGGGGAACACCGGGGAGCTGTTTTTT.

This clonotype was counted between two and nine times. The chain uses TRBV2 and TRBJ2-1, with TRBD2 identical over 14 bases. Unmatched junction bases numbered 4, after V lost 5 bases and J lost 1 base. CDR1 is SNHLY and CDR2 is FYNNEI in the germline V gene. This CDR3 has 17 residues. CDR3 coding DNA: TGTGCCAGCAGTAAGGGACTAGCGGGAGTTTCCTACAATGAGCAGTTCTTC. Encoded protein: CASSKGLAGVSYNEQFF.

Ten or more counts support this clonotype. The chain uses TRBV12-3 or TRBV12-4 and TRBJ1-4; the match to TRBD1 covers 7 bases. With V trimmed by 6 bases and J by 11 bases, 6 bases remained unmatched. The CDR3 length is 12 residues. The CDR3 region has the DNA TGTGCCAGCAGCCCCGGGACAGCGAAACTGTTTTTT. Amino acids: CASSPGTAKLFF.

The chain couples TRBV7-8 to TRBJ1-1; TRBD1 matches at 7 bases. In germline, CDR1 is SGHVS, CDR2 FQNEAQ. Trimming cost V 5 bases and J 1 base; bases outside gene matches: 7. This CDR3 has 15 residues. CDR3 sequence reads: CASSTGAYQNTEAFF. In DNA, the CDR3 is TGTGCCAGCAGCACAGGGGCCTATCAGAACACTGAAGCTTTCTTT.

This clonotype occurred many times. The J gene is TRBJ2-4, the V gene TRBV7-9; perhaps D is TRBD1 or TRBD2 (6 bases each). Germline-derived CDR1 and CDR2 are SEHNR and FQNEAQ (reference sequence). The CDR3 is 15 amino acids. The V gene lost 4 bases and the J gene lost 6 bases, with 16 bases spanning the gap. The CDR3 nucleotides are TGTGCCAGCAGCTGGGGGGCAGGGCCTGGAAACATTCAGTACTTC. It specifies CASSWGAGPGNIQYF.

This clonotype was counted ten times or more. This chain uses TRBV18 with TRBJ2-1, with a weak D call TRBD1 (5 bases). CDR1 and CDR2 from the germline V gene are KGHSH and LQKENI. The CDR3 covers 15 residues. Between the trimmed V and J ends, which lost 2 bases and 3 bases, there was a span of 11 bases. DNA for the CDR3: TGTGCCAGCTCACCAGCCACAGGATTCTACAATGAGCAGTTCTTC. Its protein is CASSPATGFYNEQFF.

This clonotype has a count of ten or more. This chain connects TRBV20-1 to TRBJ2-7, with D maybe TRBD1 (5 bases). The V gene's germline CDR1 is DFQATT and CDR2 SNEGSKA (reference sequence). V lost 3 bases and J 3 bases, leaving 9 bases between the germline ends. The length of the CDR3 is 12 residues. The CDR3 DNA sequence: TGCAGTGCTAGGGGGCCTAACTACGAGCAGTACGTC. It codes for CSARGPNYEQYV.

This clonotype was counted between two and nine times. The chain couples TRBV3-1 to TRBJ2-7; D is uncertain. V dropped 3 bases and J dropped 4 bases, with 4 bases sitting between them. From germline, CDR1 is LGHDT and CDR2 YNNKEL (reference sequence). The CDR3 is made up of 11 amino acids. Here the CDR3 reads CASSHGYEQYV. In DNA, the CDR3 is TGTGCCAGCAGCCACGGATACGAGCAGTACGTC.

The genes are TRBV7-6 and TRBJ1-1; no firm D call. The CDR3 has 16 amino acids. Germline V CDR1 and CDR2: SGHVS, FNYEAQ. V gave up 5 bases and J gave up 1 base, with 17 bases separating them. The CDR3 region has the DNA TGTGCCAGCAGCCCCCCACGTGCGGGGTCGAACACTGAAGCTTTCTTT. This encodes CASSPPRAGSNTEAFF.

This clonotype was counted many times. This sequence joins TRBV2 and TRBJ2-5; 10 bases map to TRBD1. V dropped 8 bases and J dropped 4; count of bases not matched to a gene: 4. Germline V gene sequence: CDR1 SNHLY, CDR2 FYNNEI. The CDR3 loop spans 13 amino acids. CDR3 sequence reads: CASRQGAGETQYF. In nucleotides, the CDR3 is TGTGCCAGCCGACAGGGGGCGGGAGAGACCCAGTACTTC.

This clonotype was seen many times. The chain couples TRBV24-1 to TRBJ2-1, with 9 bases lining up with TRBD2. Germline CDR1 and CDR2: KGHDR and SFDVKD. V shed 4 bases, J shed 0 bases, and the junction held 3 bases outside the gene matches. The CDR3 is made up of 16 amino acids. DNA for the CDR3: TGTGCCACCAGTGAGGGCGGGAGGGGCTCCTACAATGAGCAGTTCTTC. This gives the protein CATSEGGRGSYNEQFF.

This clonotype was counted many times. The CDR3 loop is CAISWDNNQPQHF. The CDR3 DNA reads as TGTGCCATCAGCTGGGACAACAATCAGCCCCAGCATTTT. The gene calls are TRBV10-3 and TRBJ1-5; weak D call: TRBD1 (6 bases). Trimming cost V 6 bases and J 3 bases, with 9 bases left between them. Germline V gives CDR1 ENHRY, CDR2 SYGVKD. This CDR3 region has 13 residues.

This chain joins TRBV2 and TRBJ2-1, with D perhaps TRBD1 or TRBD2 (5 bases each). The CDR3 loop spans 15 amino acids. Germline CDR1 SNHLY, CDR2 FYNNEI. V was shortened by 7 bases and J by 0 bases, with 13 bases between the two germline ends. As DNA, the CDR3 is TGTGCCAGCAAAGAGTGGGGGAGCTCCTACAATGAGCAGTTCTTC. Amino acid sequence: CASKEWGSSYNEQFF.

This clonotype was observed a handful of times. This CDR3 reads CASGRAPPGYGYTF. The CDR3 DNA follows: TGTGCCAGCGGAAGGGCCCCCCCAGGGTATGGCTACACCTTC. J is TRBJ1-2 and V is TRBV28; TRBD1 is a possible D gene (5 bases). This CDR3 is built from 14 residues. V lost 8 bases to trimming and J lost 5 bases, with 18 bases between them. Germline lookup yields CDR1 MDHEN and CDR2 SYDVKM.